The 14 T cell receptor beta chains in this list originate from one sample, sequenced in a study of Ad26.COV2.S vaccination and SARS-CoV-2 variants. Only in-frame clones appear in the TCRdb table, and some are missing; sequencing was by immunoSEQ multiplex PCR. The data contain more than 300,000 clones, about 86% of them seen just once; the ten biggest clones take up approximately 2%. Treatment given: roughly 18 received Ad26.COV2.S at low or high dose, single or two shots; 5 received placebo; per-sample allocation not given. Samples were taken on day 63 after the first vaccine or placebo injection. This specimen was peripheral blood, taken in a trial of Ad26.COV2.S vaccine versus placebo. All receptors derive from a person between 18 and 65 years old who received the Ad26.COV2.S COVID-19 vaccine or a placebo.

V usage is TRBV7-8 and J usage is TRBJ2-3; 9 bases map to TRBD2. Trimming at V came to 8 bases and at J to 3 bases, leaving 6 bases not matched to a gene. Germline loops: CDR1 SGHVS, CDR2 FQNEAQ. CDR3 length: 14 amino acids. In DNA, the CDR3 is TGTGCCAGCTCGGATAGCGGGGGAACAGATACGCAGTATTTT. Protein: CASSDSGGTDTQYF.

This clone was seen only once. Other nucleotide sequences from this sample produce the same CDR3. This chain connects TRBV15 to TRBJ2-1, with TRBD2 as a possible D gene (5 bases). The germline V and J ends were trimmed by 0 bases and 7 bases, with 7 bases remaining between them. The germline V gene encodes CDR1 LNHNV and CDR2 YYDKDF (reference sequence). The CDR3 is 13 amino acids. The CDR3: CATSRDRGNEQFF. The CDR3 DNA reads as TGTGCCACCAGCAGAGATCGAGGGAATGAGCAGTTCTTC.

The J gene is TRBJ1-5, the V gene TRBV6-5; D is unclear. Germline V gene sequence: CDR1 MNHEY, CDR2 SVGAGI. V lost 0 bases and J 6 bases, leaving 6 bases between the germline ends. There are 13 residues in the CDR3. The DNA of the CDR3 is TGTGCCAGCAGTTACTCCCCCGCTCAGCCCCAGCATTTT. Protein: CASSYSPAQPQHF.

This clone came up once. The CDR3 DNA reads TGCGCCAGCAGCTTGGAGGGGGCTGGCGGGGAGCTGTTTTTT. Residues: CASSLEGAGGELFF. The chain uses TRBV5-1 and TRBJ2-2, with TRBD1 matching 7 bases. The CDR3 consists of 14 residues. The V segment lost 0 bases and the J segment 7 bases; nucleotides outside the gene matches: 3. Looked up from germline, CDR1 is SGHRS and CDR2 is YFSETQ. The variable domain in full, with the rest retrieved from reference TRBV5-1 and TRBJ2-2, is KAGVTQTPRYLIKTRGQQVTLSCSPISGHRSVSWYQQTPGQGLQFLFEYFSETQRNKGNFPGRFSGRQFSNSRSEMNVSTLELGDSALYLCASSLEGAGGELFFGEGSRLTVL.

This clone was seen just once. This sequence joins TRBV6-2 or TRBV6-3 and TRBJ1-1, with TRBD1 as a possible D gene (6 bases). The germline gives CDR1 MNHEY, CDR2 SVGEGT. V lost 0 bases to trimming and J lost 3 bases, with 14 bases between them. The CDR3 spans 16 residues. CDR3 DNA: TGTGCCAGCAGTTACTCGTTGGGGGCCTCGGACACTGAAGCTTTCTTT. Translation: CASSYSLGASDTEAFF.

The chain recombines TRBV2 with TRBJ2-3; 13 bases align to TRBD2. Germline CDR1 reads SNHLY; CDR2 reads FYNNEI. V was clipped by 5 bases and J by 4 bases; unmatched bases: 6. This CDR3 has 16 residues. This CDR3 is CASSRGLAGAADTQYF. The CDR3 DNA is TGTGCCAGCAGTCGCGGACTAGCGGGGGCGGCAGATACGCAGTATTTT.

V and J are TRBV29-1 and TRBJ2-1; perhaps TRBD1 as D (6 bases). CDR3 size: 14 residues. The germline CDR1 and CDR2 sequences are SQVTM and ANQGSEA. The germline V and J ends were trimmed by 4 bases and 2 bases, with 12 bases remaining between them. The CDR3 DNA reads TGCAGCGTTGGAAAGGGGGTTGCCTACAATGAGCAGTTCTTC. Protein sequence: CSVGKGVAYNEQFF.

V usage is TRBV18 and J usage is TRBJ2-1; possible D gene TRBD2, 6 bases. CDR3 length: 13 amino acids. V lost 6 bases, J lost 6 bases, and 12 bases lay in between. Looked up from germline, CDR1 is KGHSH and CDR2 is LQKENI. For the CDR3, the DNA is TGTGCCAGCTCCCCCCGCGGGGTCAATGAGCAGTTCTTC. It encodes CASSPRGVNEQFF.

V gene TRBV30 combines with J gene TRBJ2-1, with D tentatively TRBD2 (5 bases). The germline gives CDR1 GTSNPN, CDR2 SVGIG (reference sequence). Between the trimmed V and J ends, which lost 5 bases and 0 bases, there was a span of 11 bases. CDR3 size: 14 residues. CDR3: CAWAKLGSYNEQFF. The CDR3, as DNA: TGTGCCTGGGCCAAACTAGGCTCCTACAATGAGCAGTTCTTC.

The rearrangement uses TRBV13 and TRBJ2-1; D possibly corresponds to TRBD1 (7 bases). CDR1 and CDR2 (germline): PRHDT, FYEKMQ (reference sequence). The CDR3 contains 14 residues. The V and J ends lost 5 bases and 6 bases respectively, with 14 bases between them. CDR3 coding DNA: TGTGCCAGCAGCACCCGACAGGGAGGCAATGAGCAGTTCTTC. Translating gives CASSTRQGGNEQFF.

This chain connects TRBV3-1 (or the pseudogene TRBV3-2) to TRBJ2-7; 9 nucleotides align to TRBD1. Germline CDR1 and CDR2: LGHDT and YNNKEL (reference sequence). After removal of 4 bases from V and 2 bases from J, the junction contained 9 bases not matched to a gene. The CDR3 runs 16 residues. The CDR3 loop is CASSPGQGLGAYEQYF. The CDR3 region has the DNA TGTGCCAGCAGCCCAGGACAGGGGTTGGGGGCCTACGAGCAGTACTTC.

On this clone: Other DNA sequences in the sample encode the same CDR3. This chain connects TRBV10-3 to TRBJ1-1; D is perhaps TRBD1 (5 bases). V was clipped by 6 bases and J by 1 base, with 6 bases between them. The length of the CDR3 is 12 residues. The germline gives CDR1 ENHRY, CDR2 SYGVKD. In nucleotides, the CDR3 is TGTGCCATCAGGCAGGGGAACACTGAAGCTTTCTTT. It specifies CAIRQGNTEAFF.

The rearrangement uses TRBV11-1 and TRBJ2-7; the D gene could be TRBD1 or TRBD2 (5 bases each). CDR1 and CDR2 from the germline V gene are SGHAT and FQDESV (reference sequence). V was clipped by 0 bases and J by 1 base, with 16 bases between them. CDR3 length: 17 residues. The CDR3 is CASSLAYGAAESYEQYF. For the CDR3, the DNA is TGTGCCAGCAGCTTAGCCTATGGGGCAGCGGAGTCCTACGAGCAGTACTTC.

The rearrangement joins TRBV19 to TRBJ1-1; D is uncertain. The CDR3 consists of 15 residues. Trimming left V 0 bases short and J 1 base short, with 9 bases between. In germline, CDR1 is LNHDA, CDR2 SQIVND (reference sequence). In nucleotides, the CDR3 is TGTGCCAGTAGTATAGATCAAAGCACGAACACTGAAGCTTTCTTT. Encoded protein: CASSIDQSTNTEAFF.